Below, 14 T cell receptor beta chains from the same sample are listed, as sequenced in a study of early T cells in non-severe SARS-CoV-2 infection. In TCRdb, the 5' RACE reads were re-called with MiXCR into one record per CDR3 protein. The sample contains 65,000 to 70,000 distinct CDR3 sequences, 12% of which appear only once. The sequencing input was whole blood. These receptors originate from an adult who was a healthcare worker with PCR-confirmed SARS-CoV-2 infection or an uninfected control (not recorded which).

In this sample, this clonotype turned up a few times. This chain connects TRBV6-5 to TRBJ1-3; 8 bases align to TRBD1. J was trimmed by 3 bases and V by 6 bases; bases with no gene match: 16. This CDR3 region has 18 residues. Germline V gene sequence: CDR1 MNHEY, CDR2 SVGAGI. Here the CDR3 reads CASRPSGDRFLSGNTIYF. In nucleotides, the CDR3 is TGTGCCAGCAGACCCTCCGGGGACAGGTTTCTAAGTGGAAACACCATATATTTT.

This clonotype showed up many times. The chain recombines TRBV7-9 with TRBJ1-5; D is uncertain. Trimming took 6 bases from V and 0 from J, leaving 9 bases between them. Germline values: CDR1 SEHNR, CDR2 FQNEAQ (reference sequence). This CDR3 is built from 14 residues. This chain's CDR3 is CASSSRYSNQPQHF. In nucleotides, the CDR3 is TGTGCCAGCAGTTCCCGCTATAGCAATCAGCCCCAGCATTTT.

Comment on this clonotype: This may stem from a read error, because a much larger clone lies one nucleotide away. The V gene is TRBV9, the J gene TRBJ1-1; 7 positions agree with TRBD1. Per the germline V gene, CDR1 is SGDLS and CDR2 is YYNGEE. The CDR3 contains 13 residues. Written as DNA, the CDR3 is TGTGTCAGCAGCATCCGGACAGGCACTGAAGCTTTCTTT. It yields the protein CVSSIRTGTEAFF. Full variable domain (rest looked up from reference TRBV9 and TRBJ1-1): DSGVTQTPKHLITATGQRVTLRCSPRSGDLSVYWYQQSLDQGLQFLIQYYNGEERAKGNILERFSAQQFPDLHSELNLSSLELGDSALYFCVSSIRTGTEAFFGQGTRLTVV.

J is TRBJ2-3 and V is TRBV13; TRBD2 agrees at 9 bases. Germline-derived CDR1 and CDR2 are PRHDT and FYEKMQ (reference sequence). The V gene end was trimmed by 3 bases and the J gene end by 2 bases; junction bases not matched to a gene: 6. The CDR3 totals 16 residues. CDR3 protein: CASSLTSGSFTDTQYF. The DNA of the CDR3 is TGTGCCAGCAGCTTGACTAGCGGCTCTTTCACAGATACGCAGTATTTT.

The table lists this clonotype with a few counts. This may stem from a read error, because a much larger clone lies one nucleotide away. The CDR3 sequence: CAISEDDSGANVLTF. CDR3 DNA: TGTGCCATCAGTGAGGATGACTCTGGGGCCAACGTCCTGACTTTC. This chain uses TRBV10-3 with TRBJ2-6, with D unresolved. Looked up from germline, CDR1 is ENHRY and CDR2 is SYGVKD. V shed 2 bases and J shed 0 bases, with 5 bases lying between them. CDR3 size: 15 residues.

This clonotype appeared a few times. The V and J genes are TRBV5-4 and TRBJ2-1; TRBD2 matches 10 bases. The CDR3 length is 17 residues. The ends lost 4 bases at V and 3 bases at J; junction bases unmatched: 10. Germline lookup yields CDR1 SGHNT and CDR2 YYREEE (reference sequence). As DNA, the CDR3 is TGTGCCAGCAGCCCTAACCCCGCTAGCGGGGGCTACAATGAGCAGTTCTTC. Translation: CASSPNPASGGYNEQFF.

This clonotype was detected many times. The chain is built from TRBV12-3 or TRBV12-4 and TRBJ2-7; possibly TRBD1 for D (5 bases). V gave up 3 bases and J gave up 6 bases, with 15 bases separating them. The CDR3 covers 14 residues. DNA for the CDR3: TGTGCCAGCAGTTTTATCCTCCGCCAGGGCGAGCAGTACTTC. It encodes CASSFILRQGEQYF.

This clonotype appeared a few times. This chain uses TRBV3-1 with TRBJ2-7; 7 positions match TRBD1. CDR3 length equals 15 residues. Germline assignment: CDR1 LGHDT and CDR2 YNNKEL (reference sequence). The trim removed 4 bases at V and 2 bases at J, leaving 8 bases unmatched. CDR3 in DNA: TGTGCCAGCAGCCCCGGGGACAGTGGGGCCTACGAGCAGTACTTC. This translates into CASSPGDSGAYEQYF.

This clonotype was recorded a few times. The V gene is TRBV2, the J gene TRBJ1-5; TRBD1 agrees at 9 bases. Germline loops: CDR1 SNHLY, CDR2 FYNNEI. V shed 6 bases and J 2 bases; nucleotides not matched to a gene: 2. The CDR3 sequence is 14 residues long. This CDR3 reads CASRRQGGNQPQHF. CDR3 DNA sequence: TGTGCCAGCAGAAGACAGGGGGGCAATCAGCCCCAGCATTTT.

This chain links TRBV7-9 with TRBJ1-3; D gene uncertain. The CDR3 length is 15 residues. V lost 5 bases, J lost 2 bases, and 13 bases lay in between. Germline CDR1 and CDR2: SEHNR and FQNEAQ (reference sequence). CDR3 protein: CASSPSGYAGNTIYF. Here the CDR3 DNA reads TGTGCCAGCAGCCCGAGTGGGTATGCTGGAAACACCATATATTTT. The variable domain in full, with the rest retrieved from reference TRBV7-9 and TRBJ1-3, is DTGVSQNPRHKITKRGQNVTFRCDPISEHNRLYWYRQTLGQGPEFLTYFQNEAQLEKSRLLSDRFSAERPKGSFSTLEIQRTEQGDSAMYLCASSPSGYAGNTIYFGEGSWLTVV.

Many counts were recorded for this clonotype. V and J are TRBV7-2 and TRBJ1-1; TRBD1 aligns across 9 bases. The V gene end was trimmed by 3 bases and the J gene end by 3 bases; junction bases not matched to a gene: 8. CDR3 length equals 16 residues. Looked up from germline, CDR1 is SGHTA and CDR2 is FQGNSA. CDR3 sequence: CASSLGTGMLDTEAFF. The CDR3 bases are TGTGCCAGCAGCTTGGGGACAGGGATGCTTGACACTGAAGCTTTCTTT.

This clonotype has at least ten counts. The chain couples TRBV5-1 to TRBJ2-5, with D perhaps TRBD1 (5 bases). Germline values: CDR1 SGHRS, CDR2 YFSETQ. Trimming removed 4 bases at V and 1 base at J, with 14 bases between. CDR3 size: 15 residues. DNA of the CDR3: TGCGCCAGCAGCCCACCTACAGGCGTCCAAGAGACCCAGTACTTC. It specifies CASSPPTGVQETQYF.

This clonotype appeared many times. This chain uses TRBV4-3 with TRBJ1-5; 7 bases are shared with TRBD1. This CDR3 spans 18 amino acids. The ends lost 0 bases at V and 0 bases at J; junction bases unmatched: 8. CDR1 is LGHNA and CDR2 is YSLEER in the germline V gene. The CDR3 reads CASSQDWGQLYSNQPQHF. The DNA for the CDR3 is TGCGCCAGCAGCCAAGATTGGGGACAGCTCTATAGCAATCAGCCCCAGCATTTT.

CDR3: CASSRTGGGTDTQYF. The CDR3 DNA follows: TGTGCCAGCAGCCGGACAGGGGGAGGCACAGATACGCAGTATTTT. The rearrangement links TRBV7-9 to TRBJ2-3, with 10 bases lining up with TRBD1. Germline V gene data show CDR1 as SEHNR and CDR2 as FQNEAQ (reference sequence). The CDR3 spans 15 residues. Trimming removed 5 bases from V and 1 base from J; junction bases left unmatched: 3.